These 23 T cell receptor beta chains share one sample of origin, sequenced in a study of T cell responses to AZD1222 COVID-19 vaccine. TCRdb's copy holds only in-frame clones and misses some; the assay was immunoSEQ multiplex PCR. This table has around 150,000 clones, 94% appearing once. The material was peripheral blood, obtained on day 0 of AZD1222 vaccination. The receptors originated from an adult in good health.

The chain couples TRBV2 to TRBJ1-5; 7 bases are a match to TRBD1. This CDR3 is built from 13 residues. Germline V gene lookup returns CDR1 SNHLY and CDR2 FYNNEI. Trimming cost V 6 bases and J 2 bases; bases outside gene matches: 1. The CDR3: CASRQGRNQPQHF. The DNA for the CDR3 is TGTGCCAGCAGACAGGGGCGCAATCAGCCCCAGCATTTT.

The CDR3 DNA follows: TGTGCCACTGAGAGCGGGGGGCAGCGCGGGGAGCTGTTTTTT. Translation: CATESGGQRGELFF. This sequence joins TRBV7-9 and TRBJ2-2, with 9 bases matching TRBD2. Trimming took 10 bases from V and 7 from J; bases not matched to a gene: 10. Germline V gene sequence: CDR1 SEHNR, CDR2 FQNEAQ (reference sequence). This CDR3 is 14 amino acids long.

Here the CDR3 DNA reads TGTGCCATCAGCGGACAGGGGATTTTGAACACTGAAGCTTTCTTT. Translated, it gives CAISGQGILNTEAFF. The chain uses TRBV10-3 and TRBJ1-1, with TRBD1 matching 9 bases. Germline loops: CDR1 ENHRY, CDR2 SYGVKD. This CDR3 contains 15 residues. The V gene end was trimmed by 6 bases and the J gene end by 0 bases; junction bases not matched to a gene: 5.

The chain employs TRBV4-1 and TRBJ1-1; D ambiguous. Germline-derived CDR1 and CDR2 are MGHRA and YSYEKL. This CDR3 region has 13 residues. V dropped 1 base and J dropped 4 bases, with 7 bases sitting between them. CDR3 nucleotides: TGCGCCAGCAGCCAAGTGGCGAGCACTGAAGCTTTCTTT. This encodes CASSQVASTEAFF.

CDR3 protein: CSVDGGGAFPGELFF. The CDR3 DNA is TGCAGCGTTGATGGAGGGGGCGCTTTTCCCGGGGAGCTGTTTTTT. This chain connects TRBV29-1 to TRBJ2-2; a weak D match, TRBD1 (7 bases). Germline values: CDR1 SQVTM, CDR2 ANQGSEA. V was shortened by 3 bases and J by 6 bases, with 17 bases between the two germline ends. The CDR3 extends over 15 amino acids.

The gene calls are TRBV7-2 and TRBJ2-7, with 11 nucleotides matching TRBD2. This CDR3 has 15 residues. CDR1 and CDR2 from the germline V gene are SGHTA and FQGNSA. J lost 5 bases, V lost 8 bases, and 11 bases had no gene match. The CDR3 nucleotides read TGTGCCAGCGGAAGACTAGCGGGAAAAAAAAACGAGCAGTACGTC. This gives the protein CASGRLAGKKNEQYV.

This clone came up once. The chain carries TRBV9 and TRBJ1-6; TRBD1 aligns across 7 bases. Per germline, CDR1 SGDLS and CDR2 YYNGEE. The CDR3 sequence is 13 residues long. Trimming at V came to 3 bases and at J to 10 bases, leaving 4 bases not matched to a gene. CDR3 region: CASSGQGYSPLHF. CDR3 nucleotide sequence: TGTGCCAGCAGCGGACAGGGATACTCACCCCTCCACTTT.

This sequence joins TRBV27 and TRBJ2-4; 9 bases fit TRBD2. Looked up from germline, CDR1 is MNHEY and CDR2 is SMNVEV (reference sequence). The V and J ends lost 7 bases and 8 bases, in that order; junction bases with no gene match: 6. This CDR3 is 13 amino acids long. The CDR3 spells CASTGGRAHIQYF. The DNA of the CDR3 is TGTGCCAGCACGGGCGGGAGGGCACACATTCAGTACTTC.

This chain uses TRBV3-1 (or the pseudogene TRBV3-2) with TRBJ1-2; D is ambiguous. Germline-derived CDR1 and CDR2 are LGHDT and YNNKEL (reference sequence). Trimming left V 4 bases short and J 2 bases short, with 2 bases between. This CDR3 is 11 amino acids long. CDR3 sequence reads: CASSRNYGYTF. The CDR3 DNA sequence: TGTGCCAGCAGCCGCAACTATGGCTACACCTTC.

The rearrangement uses TRBV6-2 or TRBV6-3 and TRBJ1-5; 7 bases fit TRBD1. CDR1 MNHEY and CDR2 SVGEGT come from the germline V gene. This CDR3 has 14 amino acids. The ends lost 6 bases at V and 3 bases at J; junction bases unmatched: 5. In nucleotides, the CDR3 is TGTGCCAGCAGCCTGGGACAGCCCAATCAGCCCCAGCATTTT. The encoded protein is CASSLGQPNQPQHF.

The chain joins TRBV2 to TRBJ2-5, with D unresolved. The V and J ends lost 8 bases and 3 bases respectively, with 7 bases between them. The CDR3 covers 11 residues. Germline loops: CDR1 SNHLY, CDR2 FYNNEI. The DNA of the CDR3 is TGTGCCAGCCGCCCAGAAGAGACCCAGTACTTC. It encodes CASRPEETQYF.

V usage is TRBV4-2 and J usage is TRBJ1-5, with TRBD1 identical over 10 bases. After removal of 2 bases from V and 2 bases from J, the junction contained 9 bases not matched to a gene. The CDR3 runs to 18 residues. CDR1 and CDR2 from the germline V gene are LGHNA and YNFKEQ. In nucleotides, the CDR3 is TGTGCCAGCAGCCAACAGTGGACAGGGGGAGGGGGCAATCAGCCCCAGCATTTT. Translating it yields CASSQQWTGGGGNQPQHF.

The V call is TRBV7-2, the J call TRBJ1-2; 12 positions match TRBD1. There are 17 residues in the CDR3. CDR1 and CDR2 from the germline V gene are SGHTA and FQGNSA. After removal of 3 bases from V and 4 bases from J, the junction contained 9 bases not matched to a gene. The CDR3 here is CASSLPGQGADVYGYTF. CDR3 coding DNA: TGTGCCAGCAGCTTGCCGGGACAGGGGGCTGACGTCTATGGCTACACCTTC. The entire variable domain, with the rest obtained from reference TRBV7-2 and TRBJ1-2, is as follows: GAGVSQSPSNKVTEKGKDVELRCDPISGHTALYWYRQSLGQGLEFLIYFQGNSAPDKSGLPSDRFSAERTGGSVSTLTIQRTQQEDSAVYLCASSLPGQGADVYGYTFGSGTRLTVV.

This chain uses TRBV12-5 with TRBJ2-3, with D unclear. Germline lookup yields CDR1 LGHNT and CDR2 FRNRAP. Trimming left V 0 bases short and J 0 bases short, with 13 bases between. The CDR3 runs 17 residues. The CDR3 loop reads CASGLVKGGYSTDTQYF. The CDR3 bases are TGTGCTAGTGGTTTGGTAAAAGGCGGCTACAGCACAGATACGCAGTATTTT.

The genes are TRBV29-1 and TRBJ1-2, with D possibly TRBD1 on 5 matching bases. This CDR3 has 13 residues. Trimming left V 4 bases short and J 1 base short, with 10 bases between. CDR1 SQVTM and CDR2 ANQGSEA come from the germline V gene. CDR3 amino acids: CSVVTDSNYGYTF. Here the CDR3 DNA reads TGCAGCGTTGTCACAGACAGTAACTATGGCTACACCTTC.

This sequence joins TRBV6-2 or TRBV6-3 and TRBJ1-2, with a possible D match to TRBD1 (5 bases). The germline gives CDR1 MNHEY, CDR2 SVGEGT. There are 14 residues in the CDR3. The ends were cut back, 0 bases at V and 8 bases at J, with 13 bases in the middle. CDR3 nucleotides: TGTGCCAGCAGTTACTCGAGACAGTCTCACGGCTACACCTTC. This encodes CASSYSRQSHGYTF.

This chain links TRBV6-6 with TRBJ1-1, with TRBD1 matching over 8 bases. Germline CDR1 MNHNY, CDR2 SVGAGI (reference sequence). This CDR3 region has 13 residues. V gave up 8 bases and J gave up 4 bases; unmatched junction bases: 6. For the CDR3, the DNA is TGTGCCAGCTATATAGACAGGGGCACTGAAGCTTTCTTT. Translated, it gives CASYIDRGTEAFF.

This rearrangement joins TRBV3-1 (or the pseudogene TRBV3-2) to TRBJ2-3, with 11 nucleotides matching TRBD1. The length of the CDR3 is 16 residues. The germline V gene encodes CDR1 LGHDT and CDR2 YNNKEL (reference sequence). V shed 3 bases and J 5 bases; nucleotides not matched to a gene: 7. The CDR3 protein is CASSHAVGQGGDTQYF. Here the CDR3 DNA reads TGTGCCAGCAGCCACGCCGTGGGACAGGGGGGAGATACGCAGTATTTT.

The V gene is TRBV6-4, the J gene TRBJ1-5; 7 positions agree with TRBD1. The CDR3 length is 13 residues. Germline V gene data show CDR1 as MRHNA and CDR2 as SNTAGT. Trimming took 2 bases from V and 5 from J; bases not matched to a gene: 0. The CDR3 reads CASSDRGHQPQHF. The CDR3 nucleotides are TGTGCCAGCAGTGACAGGGGGCATCAGCCCCAGCATTTT.

J is TRBJ2-1 and V is TRBV7-3; possible D gene TRBD2, 5 bases. Deletions cut 2 bases from V and 10 bases from J, with 15 bases between. From germline, CDR1 is SGHTA and CDR2 FQGTGA. This CDR3 is built from 14 residues. This CDR3 reads CASSLVGLAGEQFF. In DNA form, the CDR3 reads TGTGCCAGCAGCTTAGTTGGCCTAGCAGGCGAGCAGTTCTTC.

CDR3 DNA: TGTGCCAGCAGTGCGGGCGAGTACTATGGCTACACCTTC. Amino acids: CASSAGEYYGYTF. The genes are TRBV2 and TRBJ1-2; D not certain. V gave up 4 bases and J gave up 3 bases, with 9 bases separating them. Germline-derived CDR1 and CDR2 are SNHLY and FYNNEI. CDR3 length: 13 amino acids.

The chain is built from TRBV30 and TRBJ1-1; D is perhaps TRBD1 (5 bases). The CDR3 consists of 13 residues. Germline V gene sequence: CDR1 GTSNPN, CDR2 SVGIG (reference sequence). The ends were cut back, 5 bases at V and 8 bases at J, with 18 bases in the middle. As DNA, the CDR3 is TGTGCCTGGCACAAGGGCCAGGGCCTGGAAGCTTTCTTT. This encodes CAWHKGQGLEAFF.

The chain employs TRBV18 and TRBJ2-3, with D possibly being TRBD1 (6 bases). Per the germline V gene, CDR1 is KGHSH and CDR2 is LQKENI. CDR3 size: 15 residues. Trimming cost V 0 bases and J 3 bases, with 10 bases left between them. The CDR3 here is CASSPPQGRTDTQYF. CDR3 DNA sequence: TGTGCCAGCTCACCACCGCAGGGGCGTACAGATACGCAGTATTTT.